The 10 T cell receptor beta chains below come from one sample, sequenced in a study of control samples from healthy donors and cancer patients. This table comes from immunoSEQ multiplex PCR, and its TCRdb copy is limited to in-frame clones, with some not included. The data hold around 94,000 clones, with 70% to 90% observed a single time. Sequenced input: blood. The origin of the receptors is a woman between 45 and 65 years old in good health.

The chain joins TRBV7-9 to TRBJ2-1; 9 bases are shared with TRBD1. Germline V gene lookup returns CDR1 SEHNR and CDR2 FQNEAQ (reference sequence). With V trimmed by 5 bases and J by 7 bases, 12 bases remained unmatched. The CDR3 has 16 residues. The CDR3 DNA reads as TGTGCCAGCAGCACCGGGACAGGGTCGGTACTAAATGAGCAGTTCTTC. The encoded protein is CASSTGTGSVLNEQFF. Full variable domain (missing parts from reference TRBV7-9 and TRBJ2-1): DTGVSQNPRHKITKRGQNVTFRCDPISEHNRLYWYRQTLGQGPEFLTYFQNEAQLEKSRLLSDRFSAERPKGSFSTLEIQRTEQGDSAMYLCASSTGTGSVLNEQFFGPGTRLTVL.

V usage is TRBV19 and J usage is TRBJ1-6; a possible D gene is TRBD1 (6 bases). The CDR3 totals 14 residues. Germline-derived CDR1 and CDR2 are LNHDA and SQIVND (reference sequence). Deletions cut 6 bases from V and 5 bases from J, with 11 bases between. CDR3 nucleotides: TGTGCCAGTAGCCGGACAGCTAATAATTCACCCCTCCACTTT. Residues: CASSRTANNSPLHF.

This rearrangement joins TRBV7-9 to TRBJ1-1, with D perhaps TRBD1 (6 bases). The length of the CDR3 is 13 residues. The V end lost 2 bases, the J end lost 7 bases, and 11 bases lay between the germline ends. Germline assignment: CDR1 SEHNR and CDR2 FQNEAQ (reference sequence). The chain's CDR3 is CASSLKGVSEAFF. CDR3 DNA sequence: TGTGCCAGCAGCTTAAAGGGGGTTAGTGAAGCTTTCTTT.

V and J are TRBV2 and TRBJ1-4; no clear D. The V and J ends lost 3 bases and 5 bases respectively, with 7 bases between them. The germline V gene has CDR1 SNHLY and CDR2 FYNNEI. The CDR3 consists of 13 residues. Written as DNA, the CDR3 is TGTGCCAGCAGTGACGTAGTAAATGAAAAACTGTTTTTT. The encoded protein is CASSDVVNEKLFF.

The chain recombines TRBV3-1 (or the pseudogene TRBV3-2) with TRBJ2-2; D is perhaps TRBD1 (6 bases). Germline V gene lookup returns CDR1 LGHDT and CDR2 YNNKEL (reference sequence). V was trimmed by 6 bases and J by 3 bases, leaving 11 bases between them. This CDR3 is 14 amino acids long. The CDR3: CASRRTVDTGELFF. In nucleotides, the CDR3 is TGTGCCAGCAGACGGACAGTTGACACCGGGGAGCTGTTTTTT.

The rearrangement links TRBV7-2 to TRBJ2-7; 8 nucleotides agree with TRBD1. Germline V gene sequence: CDR1 SGHTA, CDR2 FQGNSA. CDR3 length equals 15 residues. V shed 3 bases, J shed 0 bases, and the junction held 4 bases outside the gene matches. The CDR3 nucleotides are TGTGCCAGCAGCTTGGGACAGGCTTACTCCTACGAGCAGTACTTC. This codes for CASSLGQAYSYEQYF.

The chain carries TRBV4-3 and TRBJ2-2; D may be TRBD2 (5 bases). V lost 0 bases and J 4 bases, leaving 12 bases between the germline ends. The length of the CDR3 is 16 residues. Germline V lookup: CDR1 LGHNA, CDR2 YSLEER. The CDR3 DNA is TGCGCCAGCAGCCAAGATCTAGCCCTATTCACCGGGGAGCTGTTTTTT. Protein sequence: CASSQDLALFTGELFF.

The rearrangement links TRBV18 to TRBJ2-3; D is unresolved. In germline, CDR1 is KGHSH, CDR2 LQKENI. The CDR3 runs to 15 residues. Trimming left V 3 bases short and J 0 bases short, with 10 bases between. Written as DNA, the CDR3 is TGTGCCAGCTCACCTCCGGCCCCGAGCACAGATACGCAGTATTTT. It translates to CASSPPAPSTDTQYF.

The chain has TRBV18 and TRBJ2-3; 13 nucleotides align to TRBD2. The CDR3 spans 17 residues. The ends lost 4 bases at V and 2 bases at J; junction bases unmatched: 6. Germline V CDR1 and CDR2: KGHSH, LQKENI. CDR3 amino acids: CASSLGLAGLATDTQYF. The CDR3 region has the DNA TGTGCCAGCTCACTGGGACTAGCGGGGCTGGCCACAGATACGCAGTATTTT.

J is TRBJ2-7 and V is TRBV25-1; TRBD1 aligns across 8 bases. This CDR3 is 12 amino acids long. Germline V gene data show CDR1 as MGHDK and CDR2 as SYGVNS. V gave up 8 bases and J gave up 2 bases; unmatched junction bases: 2. This chain's CDR3 is CASSQGAYEQYF. The CDR3, as DNA: TGTGCCAGCTCACAGGGGGCCTACGAGCAGTACTTC.